This T cell receptor (beta chain) came from a study of shared T cell receptors in the human thymus (dated by TCRdb to the early 2020s). Context from the whole study: The study investigated the way shared, self-reactive T-cell receptor alpha chains are produced in the human thymus.

In the germline V gene, CDR1 corresponds to MGHRA and CDR2 to YSYEKL. From the cysteine up to the phenylalanine, the CDR3 has a length of 19 residues. Left in the record is the CDR3 DNA by itself, 57 bases read in frame from the first base. Ends trimmed: V by 0 bases, J by 3 bases; bases unmatched to a gene: 16. This clone has a single count. Its antigen target is currently unknown. Base qualities are missing; no much larger clone stands one base away. The protocol used for the library was the immunoSEQ multiplex PCR assay. Held by TCRdb, this immuneACCESS table contains in-frame sequences only and omits some clones. Under half of the omission traces to an unresolved V gene where checked; the cause of the rest is unknown. This sample holds fewer than 700,000 clones; approximately 87% were observed only once. 0.0095% to 0.012% of the sample is held by the ten biggest clonotypes. The sample also formed part of further work on human thymus T cells. As the second paper documents: Donors were immunologically healthy infants undergoing open corrective cardiac surgery for congenital heart defects in Finland. Thymus tissue was collected as surgical resects that were removed during corrective cardiac surgery. Both the thymic and the peripheral blood repertoires appeared to show biased V and J gene segment usage. The related research found that thymic TCR repertoires overlapped highly between unrelated individuals. The study used under 10 infant thymus samples plus four related peripheral blood samples to characterize TCR alpha and beta repertoires. Donor ages ranging from roughly 6 to 244 days were recorded, and 5 to 7 male and a couple of female infants were included in the cohort. After being mechanically released from the tissue, thymocytes were kept at -70 degrees C in pellets of about 8.5-30 million cells. Genomic DNA was extracted from frozen cell pellets with a QIAsymphony instrument. Using the immunoSEQ multiplex PCR assay, the TCRB and TCRAD loci were amplified from a standardized quantity of quality-controlled genomic DNA. Amplicons spanned the V(D)J region at a length sufficient to cover the CDR3 and identify V and J genes. Amplicon sequencing was performed on an Illumina platform through the commercial immunoSEQ service. Primer bias and sequencing errors were corrected as previously described, and TCRAD and TCRB definitions were based on the IMGT database. immunoSEQ Analyzer 3.0 and VDJTools were used for repertoire analysis, which covered basic statistics, V/J segment usage, diversity estimates, rarefaction and pairwise overlap. To estimate diversity, the Chao1, ChaoE, Efron-Thisted, Shannon and inverse Simpson indices were applied, and diversity was also estimated on datasets down-sampled to the smallest sample. Repertoire overlap was assessed by strict matching of CDR3 nucleotide sequence, V gene and J gene, and clustering was done by Jaccard-based multidimensional scaling. Thymus samples yielded on average around 850,000 unique TCRB clonotypes, compared with 75,000 to 85,000 from blood samples.

The TCR was taken from a boy under two years old with a congenital heart defect. Donor details come from another sample of the same person, matched by shared clones. Sequenced material: thymocytes. The V gene is TRBV4-1 and the J gene is TRBJ1-1; TRBD1 agrees with 7 junctional bases. Here is the DNA: TGCGCCAGCAGCCAAGATTTCCTAGACAGGGCGGAGCGAGACACTGAAGCTTTCTTT. It translates to CASSQDFLDRAERDTEAFF.